Included here is one TCR beta chain sequence, with context. The antigen is unknown. Germline lookup yields CDR1 SGHRS and CDR2 YFSETQ. There are 15 residues in the CDR3. The ends lost 2 bases at V and 7 bases at J; junction bases unmatched: 8. The sequencing template was cDNA reverse transcribed from extracted RNA. The assay was immunoSEQ multiplex PCR, and TCRdb's table has in-frame clones only and misses some. This table holds around 100,000 clones, around 50% found once. The data belong to a study of CD8+ T cells in alopecia areata. Study-wide background: Patients given treatment had severity scored by the percentage of scalp area affected.

The treatment was: oral pan-JAK inhibitor, 5-10 mg twice daily. Study observations and caveats: Administration of tofacitinib significantly diminished scalp clonality and expanded CD8+ clones within the top 100.

The receptor was isolated from a human donor with alopecia areata. This rearrangement joins TRBV5-1 to TRBJ2-2, with TRBD1 matching 7 bases. The sample in question was CD8+ T cells sorted from blood, obtained at week 24, from a patient treated with tofacitinib. DNA for the CDR3: TGCGCCAGCAGCTTCCGACAGGGACGGCTCGGGGAGCTGTTTTTT. Encoded protein: CASSFRQGRLGELFF.